These 14 T cell receptor beta chains came from one sample sequenced in a study of cytomegalovirus exposure and HLA in healthy donors. PCR used 60 Vbeta primers and 13 Jbeta primers. Clones were read by immunoSEQ multiplex PCR, and TCRdb kept only the in-frame ones, dropping some. The sample has about 160,000 clones; around 80% are singletons. Sequencing was carried out using PBMCs. Receptor source: a woman aged 18 to 35 in good health and CMV-seronegative.

This clone has a single count. This chain uses TRBV5-1 with TRBJ1-2; D perhaps matches TRBD1 (6 bases). V gave up 6 bases and J gave up 2 bases, with 17 bases separating them. Germline loops: CDR1 SGHRS, CDR2 YFSETQ. This CDR3 comprises 15 residues. This chain's CDR3 is CASTNGPGTNYGYTF. Here the CDR3 DNA reads TGCGCCAGCACGAATGGGCCCGGGACAAACTATGGCTACACCTTC.

V is TRBV7-8 and J is TRBJ1-5; D gene ambiguous. The germline gives CDR1 SGHVS, CDR2 FQNEAQ. The CDR3 is made up of 16 amino acids. V was cut by 5 bases and J by 2 bases, with 16 bases left in between. CDR3 sequence reads: CASSRERAQRNQPQHF. In DNA form, the CDR3 reads TGTGCCAGCAGCCGCGAGAGGGCCCAACGCAATCAGCCCCAGCATTTT. The full variable domain, completed using reference TRBV7-8 and TRBJ1-5, is GAGVSQSPRYKVAKRGQDVALRCDPISGHVSLFWYQQALGQGPEFLTYFQNEAQLDKSGLPSDRFFAERPEGSVSTLKIQRTQQEDSAVYLCASSRERAQRNQPQHFGDGTRLSIL.

This rearrangement joins TRBV5-1 to TRBJ1-2; perhaps TRBD1 as D (5 bases). CDR3 length: 15 residues. V lost 7 bases and J 0 bases, leaving 16 bases between the germline ends. Per the germline V gene, CDR1 is SGHRS and CDR2 is YFSETQ. Here the CDR3 reads CASRFRQSSNYGYTF. The DNA for the CDR3 is TGCGCCAGCCGGTTTAGACAGTCATCTAACTATGGCTACACCTTC.

This sequence joins TRBV9 and TRBJ2-7; D may be TRBD2 (5 bases). V was cut by 4 bases and J by 4 bases, with 15 bases left in between. The CDR3 consists of 14 residues. CDR1 is SGDLS and CDR2 is YYNGEE in the germline V gene. CDR3 bases: TGTGCCAGCAGCCCGACGCTAGCCCCATACGAGCAGTACTTC. Amino acids: CASSPTLAPYEQYF.

This clone was observed a single time. This chain's CDR3 is CASRTAHMNTEAFF. In DNA, the CDR3 is TGTGCCAGCAGGACAGCCCACATGAACACTGAAGCTTTCTTT. This rearrangement joins TRBV6-6 to TRBJ1-1, with a weak D call TRBD1 (5 bases). Germline V lookup: CDR1 MNHNY, CDR2 SVGAGI (reference sequence). The V end was cut by 6 bases, the J end by 0 bases, with 11 bases between. CDR3 length: 14 amino acids.

This clone has only one observation. This chain joins TRBV21-1 and TRBJ2-5; the D call of TRBD1 is as the table states it, not checked on the DNA. TRBV21-1 is marked as a pseudogene. The CDR3 contains 15 residues. CDR3 in DNA: TGTGCCAGCATCCAGGGGCCCAGAGCCCAAGAGACCCAGTACTTC. It is translated as CASIQGPRAQETQYF.

This sequence joins TRBV29-1 and TRBJ1-2; tentative D call: TRBD1 (6 bases). This CDR3 region has 14 residues. Trimming left V 2 bases short and J 5 bases short, with 15 bases between. The germline CDR1 and CDR2 sequences are SQVTM and ANQGSEA. The DNA for the CDR3 is TGCAGCGTTGAACCCAGGGGAAGAGGGTATGGCTACACCTTC. It codes for CSVEPRGRGYGYTF.

The chain employs TRBV4-1 and TRBJ2-5, with D possibly TRBD2 on 7 matching bases. The CDR3 runs to 16 residues. With 4 bases removed from V and 2 bases from J, the gap between germline ends came to 17 bases. From germline, CDR1 is MGHRA and CDR2 YSYEKL. The CDR3 here is CASSPGGGGGQETQYF. CDR3 sequence (DNA): TGCGCCAGCAGCCCAGGCGGGGGCGGGGGTCAAGAGACCCAGTACTTC.

This rearrangement joins TRBV28 to TRBJ2-5; TRBD2 matches at 11 bases. CDR1 MDHEN and CDR2 SYDVKM come from the germline V gene. With V trimmed by 7 bases and J by 5 bases, 9 bases remained unmatched. The CDR3 length is 15 residues. This CDR3 reads CASKASGGPGETQYF. The DNA for the CDR3 is TGTGCCAGCAAGGCTAGCGGGGGGCCGGGGGAGACCCAGTACTTC.

Remarks on this clone: At one boundary the junction diverges from the germline segment, which might be a read error. The chain carries TRBV7-9 and TRBJ2-7, with D possibly TRBD2 on 6 matching bases. CDR1 and CDR2 (germline): SEHNR, FQNEAQ (reference sequence). This CDR3 region has 17 residues. The CDR3 bases are TGTTCCAGCAGCTTAGGAGGAGGAGGGAATGTGGCCTACGAGCAGTACTTC. It specifies CSSSLGGGGNVAYEQYF.

The chain recombines TRBV4-1 with TRBJ2-3; 7 bases match TRBD1. Germline CDR1 and CDR2: MGHRA and YSYEKL. The CDR3 covers 17 residues. V trimming: 0 bases; J trimming: 2 bases; junction bases outside the gene matches: 8. This CDR3 reads CASSQEIVGQTTDTQYF. CDR3 DNA: TGCGCCAGCAGCCAAGAAATAGTGGGACAGACCACAGATACGCAGTATTTT.

The chain carries TRBV28 and TRBJ1-2, with D hard to call. From germline, CDR1 is MDHEN and CDR2 SYDVKM. The CDR3 is 12 residues long. Trimming stripped 6 bases from V and 6 bases from J, with 11 bases between. CDR3: CASSGVTDGYTF. CDR3 coding DNA: TGTGCCAGCAGCGGGGTCACAGATGGCTACACCTTC.

Comment on this clone: One junction end disagrees with the germline gene, perhaps due to a read error. The CDR3 sequence: CSSLTRRTGGSYEQYF. The CDR3 nucleotides are TGTTCCAGCCTTACCCGCCGAACGGGGGGCTCCTACGAGCAGTACTTC. V is TRBV2 and J is TRBJ2-7, with 7 positions matching TRBD2. CDR1 is SNHLY, CDR2 FYNNEI, per germline. The CDR3 has 16 amino acids. Variable domain in full (rest from reference TRBV2 and TRBJ2-7): EPEVTQTPSHQVTQMGQEVILRCVPISNHLYFYWYRQILGQKVEFLVSFYNNEISEKSEIFDDQFSVERPDGSNFTLKIRSTKLEDSAMYFCSSLTRRTGGSYEQYFGPGTRLTVT.

In this sample, this clone turned up once. J is TRBJ1-1 and V is TRBV28; D is possibly TRBD1 (6 bases). The CDR3 is made up of 16 amino acids. With 2 bases removed from V and 4 bases from J, the gap between germline ends came to 17 bases. Germline V CDR1 and CDR2: MDHEN, SYDVKM. The CDR3 bases are TGTGCCAGCAGTTTAATGGGGGGGGCTTATGTCACTGAAGCTTTCTTT. Translated: CASSLMGGAYVTEAFF.